The next 31 T cell receptor beta chains were all read from a single sample in a study of cytomegalovirus exposure and HLA in healthy donors. The PCR had 60 Vbeta and 13 Jbeta primers. Sequenced by immunoSEQ multiplex PCR; TCRdb stores in-frame clones only, minus some. Of roughly 150,000 clones in the sample, roughly 80% are singletons; the top ten hold more than 0.9%. Sequencing was performed on PBMCs. The source is a girl aged 2 to 9 in good health and CMV-seropositive.

CDR3 protein: CASSLGAGGSETQYF. The CDR3 DNA reads TGTGCCAGCAGCTTAGGCGCGGGAGGATCGGAGACCCAGTACTTC. The rearrangement uses TRBV7-9 and TRBJ2-5, with 8 nucleotides matching TRBD2. This CDR3 comprises 15 residues. V shed 1 base and J 5 bases; nucleotides not matched to a gene: 6. Germline-derived CDR1 and CDR2 are SEHNR and FQNEAQ (reference sequence).

The chain employs TRBV30 and TRBJ2-1; 10 bases align to TRBD2. From germline, CDR1 is GTSNPN and CDR2 SVGIG (reference sequence). The CDR3 extends over 21 amino acids. This CDR3 is CAYKGGASGRSRRSSYNEQFF. In DNA, the CDR3 is TGTGCATATAAGGGAGGGGCTAGCGGGAGATCAAGGAGGAGCTCCTACAATGAGCAGTTCTTC.

The V and J genes are TRBV15 and TRBJ2-5; 7 nucleotides line up with TRBD1. The V and J ends lost 0 bases and 4 bases, in that order; junction bases with no gene match: 11. The CDR3 covers 17 residues. Germline CDR1 and CDR2: LNHNV and YYDKDF (reference sequence). The CDR3 is CATSRDTTGAERETQYF. DNA for the CDR3: TGTGCCACCAGCAGAGACACAACAGGGGCCGAGAGAGAGACCCAGTACTTC.

This chain connects TRBV5-5 to TRBJ2-6, with D possibly being TRBD1 (5 bases). The CDR3 spans 20 residues. The germline V and J ends were trimmed by 0 bases and 0 bases, with 19 bases remaining between them. The germline gives CDR1 SGHKS, CDR2 YYEKEE (reference sequence). The CDR3 sequence: CASSLERVDRFISGANVLTF. For the CDR3, the DNA is TGTGCCAGCAGCTTGGAAAGGGTTGACAGATTCATCTCTGGGGCCAACGTCCTGACTTTC.

The V and J genes are TRBV13 and TRBJ2-3; 7 bases align to TRBD1. Germline-derived CDR1 and CDR2 are PRHDT and FYEKMQ (reference sequence). The V segment lost 5 bases and the J segment 2 bases; nucleotides outside the gene matches: 7. The CDR3 contains 15 residues. The CDR3 spells CASSLQGKATDTQYF. CDR3 DNA sequence: TGTGCCAGCAGCCTACAGGGGAAAGCCACAGATACGCAGTATTTT.

The chain joins TRBV27 to TRBJ2-3; the D is unclear. V lost 3 bases and J 1 base, leaving 8 bases between the germline ends. CDR1 and CDR2 from the germline V gene are MNHEY and SMNVEV (reference sequence). CDR3 length: 14 residues. The CDR3 reads CASSLQRRTDTQYF. CDR3 sequence (DNA): TGTGCCAGCAGTTTGCAGCGACGCACAGATACGCAGTATTTT.

The rearrangement links TRBV19 to TRBJ1-2, with a weak D call TRBD1 (5 bases). The CDR3 totals 16 residues. Trimming removed 5 bases from V and 2 bases from J, with 18 bases in between. The germline V gene encodes CDR1 LNHDA and CDR2 SQIVND (reference sequence). The CDR3 loop reads CASSPRQSYTNYGYTF. The DNA of the CDR3 is TGTGCCAGTAGTCCAAGACAGAGTTACACGAACTATGGCTACACCTTC.

The chain joins TRBV30 to TRBJ1-5, with D possibly being TRBD1 (5 bases). V gave up 0 bases and J gave up 7 bases, with 10 bases separating them. From germline, CDR1 is GTSNPN and CDR2 SVGIG (reference sequence). The CDR3 extends over 13 amino acids. Written as DNA, the CDR3 is TGTGCCTGGAGTGTGGAGGGGAAGCAGCCCCAGCATTTT. Amino acid sequence: CAWSVEGKQPQHF.

The chain is built from TRBV2 and TRBJ2-5; 9 positions agree with TRBD1. Per germline, CDR1 SNHLY and CDR2 FYNNEI. Trimming took 6 bases from V and 2 from J; bases not matched to a gene: 4. The CDR3 spans 14 residues. The CDR3: CASRVGTGQETQYF. CDR3 in DNA: TGTGCCAGCAGGGTCGGGACAGGGCAAGAGACCCAGTACTTC.

The chain joins TRBV7-6 to TRBJ2-5; 9 bases are shared with TRBD1. This CDR3 has 14 residues. The germline V gene encodes CDR1 SGHVS and CDR2 FNYEAQ. V trimming: 4 bases; J trimming: 2 bases; junction bases outside the gene matches: 2. CDR3 sequence: CASSSGTGQETQYF. CDR3 in DNA: TGTGCCAGCAGCTCAGGGACAGGGCAAGAGACCCAGTACTTC. The variable domain in full, completed from reference TRBV7-6 and TRBJ2-5, reads GAGVSQSPRYKVTKRGQDVALRCDPISGHVSLYWYRQALGQGPEFLTYFNYEAQQDKSGLPNDRFSAERPEGSISTLTIQRTEQRDSAMYRCASSSGTGQETQYFGPGTRLLVL.

The rearrangement uses TRBV28 and TRBJ2-3; 7 bases agree with TRBD2. The V gene end was trimmed by 4 bases and the J gene end by 1 base; junction bases not matched to a gene: 2. The CDR3 consists of 14 residues. Germline CDR1 is MDHEN and CDR2 is SYDVKM. The DNA for the CDR3 is TGTGCCAGCAGTTGGGACTACCGCACAGATACGCAGTATTTT. Encoded protein: CASSWDYRTDTQYF.

The chain is built from TRBV27 and TRBJ1-5; 9 positions agree with TRBD1. CDR1 MNHEY and CDR2 SMNVEV come from the germline V gene (reference sequence). CDR3 length equals 14 residues. With 10 bases clipped from V and 4 bases from J, the junction kept 8 bases outside the gene matches. CDR3 sequence: CATKTGTGNQPQHF. The CDR3 bases are TGTGCCACCAAAACCGGGACAGGGAATCAGCCCCAGCATTTT.

This clone was counted between two and nine times. The rearrangement joins TRBV5-6 to TRBJ1-1, with D possibly TRBD1 on 5 matching bases. CDR1 SGHDT and CDR2 YYEEEE come from the germline V gene. V was clipped by 4 bases and J by 1 base, with 8 bases between them. There are 13 residues in the CDR3. The CDR3 loop is CASSVGQNTEAFF. The CDR3 nucleotides are TGTGCCAGCAGCGTAGGACAGAACACTGAAGCTTTCTTT.

This chain joins TRBV7-8 and TRBJ1-4; TRBD1 might be the D (6 bases). Trimming removed 2 bases at V and 6 bases at J, with 13 bases between. Germline V gene data show CDR1 as SGHVS and CDR2 as FQNEAQ. This CDR3 contains 15 residues. CDR3 region: CASSLRTALDEKLFF. DNA of the CDR3: TGTGCCAGCAGCTTACGGACAGCACTAGATGAAAAACTGTTTTTT. Based on the CDR3 plus reference TRBV7-8 and TRBJ1-4, the full variable domain is GAGVSQSPRYKVAKRGQDVALRCDPISGHVSLFWYQQALGQGPEFLTYFQNEAQLDKSGLPSDRFFAERPEGSVSTLKIQRTQQEDSAVYLCASSLRTALDEKLFFGSGTQLSVL.

The rearrangement joins TRBV11-2 to TRBJ2-7; 15 bases line up with TRBD2. CDR3 size: 17 residues. Trimming took 8 bases from V and 2 from J; bases not matched to a gene: 10. Germline V gene data show CDR1 as SGHAT and CDR2 as FQNNGV. The DNA of the CDR3 is TGTGCCAGCCGTCCGGGACTAGCGGGAGGCCCTCCCTACGAGCAGTACTTC. Amino acid sequence: CASRPGLAGGPPYEQYF.

The chain employs TRBV27 and TRBJ1-2, with 7 nucleotides matching TRBD1. CDR1 and CDR2 from the germline V gene are MNHEY and SMNVEV (reference sequence). This CDR3 has 14 amino acids. Unmatched junction bases numbered 9, after V lost 5 bases and J lost 6 bases. The CDR3 region is CASSPTGTVNGYTF. The CDR3 DNA is TGTGCCAGCAGTCCTACCGGGACAGTTAATGGCTACACCTTC.

V and J are TRBV9 and TRBJ2-2; TRBD1 might be the D (6 bases). Germline V lookup: CDR1 SGDLS, CDR2 YYNGEE. The CDR3 length is 17 residues. Trimming stripped 1 base from V and 2 bases from J, with 15 bases between. As DNA, the CDR3 is TGTGCCAGCAGCGTAAGGGTATCACAGGGAAACACCGGGGAGCTGTTTTTT. It specifies CASSVRVSQGNTGELFF.

This chain joins TRBV5-1 and TRBJ2-2, with TRBD1 matching 7 bases. V shed 4 bases and J 6 bases; nucleotides not matched to a gene: 3. CDR3 length equals 13 residues. Per germline, CDR1 SGHRS and CDR2 YFSETQ. CDR3 protein: CASSPGTAGELFF. As DNA, the CDR3 is TGCGCCAGCAGCCCTGGGACAGCCGGGGAGCTGTTTTTT.

This chain uses TRBV30 with TRBJ2-2, with D unclear. The germline V gene encodes CDR1 GTSNPN and CDR2 SVGIG (reference sequence). V dropped 0 bases and J dropped 6 bases, with 8 bases sitting between them. The CDR3 consists of 13 residues. CDR3: CAWSVRAPGELFF. The DNA for the CDR3 is TGTGCCTGGAGTGTACGAGCGCCCGGGGAGCTGTTTTTT. Full variable domain (outside the CDR3, taken from reference TRBV30 and TRBJ2-2): SQTIHQWPATLVQPVGSPLSLECTVEGTSNPNLYWYRQAAGRGLQLLFYSVGIGQISSEVPQNLSASRPQDRQFILSSKKLLLSDSGFYLCAWSVRAPGELFFGEGSRLTVL.

This chain uses TRBV10-3 with TRBJ2-3; D remains unclear. The CDR3 length is 12 residues. Trimming shortened V by 5 bases and J by 5 bases, and 8 bases separated the two germline ends. The germline V gene has CDR1 ENHRY and CDR2 SYGVKD. The CDR3 sequence is CAISTRQDTQYF. The CDR3 bases are TGTGCCATCAGTACCCGACAAGATACGCAGTATTTT.

The V call is TRBV7-8, the J call TRBJ2-7, with D maybe TRBD2 (6 bases). CDR1 SGHVS and CDR2 FQNEAQ come from the germline V gene. V was cut by 8 bases and J by 6 bases, with 23 bases left in between. The CDR3 totals 15 residues. Here the CDR3 reads CASLTVATRRGEQYF. As DNA, the CDR3 is TGTGCCAGCTTGACGGTCGCGACTAGAAGAGGCGAGCAGTACTTC.

V gene TRBV18 combines with J gene TRBJ2-7; 8 nucleotides agree with TRBD1. Trimming cost V 4 bases and J 6 bases; bases outside gene matches: 11. Germline assignment: CDR1 KGHSH and CDR2 LQKENI. This CDR3 region has 15 residues. In DNA form, the CDR3 reads TGTGCCAGCTCACTGCTGTGGCAGGGGGCAGCCGAGCAGTACTTC. Protein: CASSLLWQGAAEQYF.

The V and J genes are TRBV4-2 and TRBJ2-1; tentatively, D is TRBD2 (6 bases). Germline lookup yields CDR1 LGHNA and CDR2 YNFKEQ. Trimming left V 1 base short and J 7 bases short, with 17 bases between. This CDR3 region has 16 residues. This CDR3 reads CASSQGGDWDRNEQFF. CDR3 in DNA: TGTGCCAGCAGCCAAGGAGGGGACTGGGACCGGAATGAGCAGTTCTTC.

The gene calls are TRBV28 and TRBJ2-5, with TRBD1 matching over 9 bases. The CDR3 length is 12 residues. With 6 bases clipped from V and 7 bases from J, the junction kept 3 bases outside the gene matches. The germline V gene has CDR1 MDHEN and CDR2 SYDVKM. Here the CDR3 reads CASSTGGATQYF. The DNA for the CDR3 is TGTGCCAGCAGCACAGGGGGCGCGACCCAGTACTTC.

The chain couples TRBV14 to TRBJ2-1; 8 positions agree with TRBD2. Trimming took 0 bases from V and 6 from J; bases not matched to a gene: 10. Germline lookup yields CDR1 SGHDN and CDR2 FVKESK. The CDR3 sequence is 17 residues long. The DNA of the CDR3 is TGTGCCAGCAGCCAAGATTGGGGACGGACTAGCATCAATGAGCAGTTCTTC. It encodes CASSQDWGRTSINEQFF.

This clone has only one observation. J is TRBJ1-1 and V is TRBV4-1; D gene ambiguous. The CDR3 sequence is 14 residues long. The V and J ends lost 0 bases and 3 bases respectively, with 8 bases between them. Looked up from germline, CDR1 is MGHRA and CDR2 is YSYEKL. In DNA, the CDR3 is TGCGCCAGCAGCCAAGATAAGAGGGACACTGAAGCTTTCTTT. This sequence encodes CASSQDKRDTEAFF.

The chain links TRBV28 to TRBJ1-1; weak D call: TRBD1 (5 bases). The CDR3 is 12 residues long. V lost 6 bases to trimming and J lost 5 bases, with 10 bases between them. CDR1 is MDHEN, CDR2 SYDVKM, per germline. The CDR3 region is CASSLGVTEAFF. Here the CDR3 DNA reads TGTGCCAGCAGCCTAGGGGTAACTGAAGCTTTCTTT.

The chain links TRBV2 to TRBJ2-3; 9 positions agree with TRBD2. V lost 4 bases to trimming and J lost 6 bases; unmatched junction nucleotides: 8. Per the germline V gene, CDR1 is SNHLY and CDR2 is FYNNEI. CDR3 length: 15 residues. CDR3 bases: TGTGCCAGCAGTGGTTTAGCGGGAGAGGGTGATACGCAGTATTTT. This encodes CASSGLAGEGDTQYF.

CDR3 in DNA: TGTGCCAGCAGCCAGCCGGGACAGGGTGTCCACGAGCAGTACTTC. Translated, it gives CASSQPGQGVHEQYF. The V call is TRBV4-2, the J call TRBJ2-7; 9 bases are a match to TRBD1. J lost 5 bases, V lost 3 bases, and 8 bases had no gene match. The CDR3 is made up of 15 amino acids. Germline CDR1 is LGHNA and CDR2 is YNFKEQ.

The chain joins TRBV5-1 to TRBJ2-5; possibly TRBD2 for D (5 bases). The V end lost 3 bases, the J end lost 1 base, and 10 bases lay between the germline ends. The CDR3 is 14 amino acids. The germline V gene has CDR1 SGHRS and CDR2 YFSETQ. Here the CDR3 reads CASSSSGFQETQYF. DNA for the CDR3: TGCGCCAGCAGCTCCTCGGGGTTCCAAGAGACCCAGTACTTC.

The chain couples TRBV7-9 to TRBJ1-3, with D possibly being TRBD1 (5 bases). CDR1 SEHNR and CDR2 FQNEAQ come from the germline V gene (reference sequence). This CDR3 comprises 16 residues. The V end was cut by 0 bases, the J end by 2 bases, with 11 bases between. CDR3 amino acids: CASSLAPGIAGNTIYF. As DNA, the CDR3 is TGTGCCAGCAGCTTAGCGCCAGGGATTGCTGGAAACACCATATATTTT.